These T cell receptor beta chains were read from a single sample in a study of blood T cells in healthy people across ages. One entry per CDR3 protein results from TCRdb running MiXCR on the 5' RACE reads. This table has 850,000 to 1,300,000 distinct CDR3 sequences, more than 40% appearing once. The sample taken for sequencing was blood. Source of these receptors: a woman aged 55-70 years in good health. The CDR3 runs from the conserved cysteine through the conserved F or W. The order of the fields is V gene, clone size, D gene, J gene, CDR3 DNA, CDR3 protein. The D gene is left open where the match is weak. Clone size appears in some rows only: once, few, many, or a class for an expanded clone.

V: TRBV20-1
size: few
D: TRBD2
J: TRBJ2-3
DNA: TGCAGTGCCCTCGTGGGGAGCGGGACTGATACGCAGTATTTT
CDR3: CSALVGSGTDTQYF

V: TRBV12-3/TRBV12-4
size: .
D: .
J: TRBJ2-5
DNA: TGTGCCAGCAGTCCCGGGGCGAGGGGGACCCAGTACTTC
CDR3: CASSPGARGTQYF

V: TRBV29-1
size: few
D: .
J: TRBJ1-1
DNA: TGCAGCGTACAATTGTTAACAATGGACACTGAAGCTTTCTTT
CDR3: CSVQLLTMDTEAFF

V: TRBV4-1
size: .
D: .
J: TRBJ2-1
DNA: TGCGCCAGCAGCCAAGCTAAGACCACCTACAATGAGCAGTTCTTC
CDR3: CASSQAKTTYNEQFF

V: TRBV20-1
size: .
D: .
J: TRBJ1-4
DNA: TGCAGTGCCGAGCGGGCGGGGCGAGGTGAAAAACTGTTTTTT
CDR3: CSAERAGRGEKLFF

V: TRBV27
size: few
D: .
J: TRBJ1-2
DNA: TGTGCCAGCAGTTGGGGCAGGGGAGCGCCTGGCTACACCTTC
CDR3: CASSWGRGAPGYTF

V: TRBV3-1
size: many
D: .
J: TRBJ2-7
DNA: TGTGCCAGCAGCCGCCTGACGGGGATCGAGCAGTACTTC
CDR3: CASSRLTGIEQYF

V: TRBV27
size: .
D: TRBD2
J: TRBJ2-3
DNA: TGTGCCAGCCGTAGACTAGCGGAAGGGAAGGATACGCAGTATTTT
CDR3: CASRRLAEGKDTQYF

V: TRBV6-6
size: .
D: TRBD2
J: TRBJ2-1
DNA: TGTGCCAGCAGCCCCGTGGGACTAGCGGCATATGAGCAGTTCTTC
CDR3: CASSPVGLAAYEQFF

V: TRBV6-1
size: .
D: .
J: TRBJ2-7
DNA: TGTGCCAGCAGTGAAAGGGATTACAATGAGCAGTACTTC
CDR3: CASSERDYNEQYF

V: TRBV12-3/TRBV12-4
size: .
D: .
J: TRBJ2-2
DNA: TGTGCCAGCACCCACAGAGACACCGGGGAGCTGTTTTTT
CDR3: CASTHRDTGELFF

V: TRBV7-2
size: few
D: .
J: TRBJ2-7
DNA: TGTGCCAGCAGCTTAGACAGGGTTATTCACGAGCAGTACTTC
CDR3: CASSLDRVIHEQYF

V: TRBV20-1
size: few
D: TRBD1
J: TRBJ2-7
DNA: TGCAGTGCTAGAGATCCGGACAGGGGGCCTCTATTCTACGAGCAGTACTTC
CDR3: CSARDPDRGPLFYEQYF

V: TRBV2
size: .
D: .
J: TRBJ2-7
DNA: TGTGCCAGCAGCGCCCGTTGGGAGCGCGAGCAGTACTTC
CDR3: CASSARWEREQYF